This is a list of T cell receptor beta chains from one sample in a study of T cell responses to AZD1222 COVID-19 vaccine. Using immunoSEQ multiplex PCR, the repertoire was profiled, and TCRdb retains in-frame clones only, with some absent. The sample carries some 200,000 clones, 70% to 90% recorded once. The sample in question was peripheral blood, obtained on day 0 of AZD1222 vaccination. The source of these receptors is an adult in good health. The CDR3 runs from the conserved cysteine through the conserved F or W. D genes are given only for firm matches. The size entry is marked missing in some rows and otherwise reads once, few, many or a size class.

v_call,clone_size,cdr3_length,j_call,d_call,cdr3_aa,cdr3_nt
TRBV14,.,17,TRBJ2-1,TRBD2,CASSRFTSGGATDEQFF,TGTGCCAGCAGCCGTTTCACCAGCGGGGGGGCCACCGATGAGCAGTTCTTC
TRBV30,.,14,TRBJ2-1,TRBD2,CAVALAGVVNEQFF,TGTGCCGTTGCTCTAGCGGGAGTTGTCAATGAGCAGTTCTTC
TRBV7-8,.,14,TRBJ1-4,.,CASSLETTNEKLFF,TGTGCCAGCAGCTTAGAAACAACTAATGAAAAACTGTTTTTT
TRBV7-2,once,16,TRBJ2-1,TRBD2,CASSLGASGTYNEQFF,TGTGCCAGCAGCTTAGGGGCTAGCGGGACCTACAATGAGCAGTTCTTC
TRBV6-6,once,20,TRBJ1-2,TRBD1,CASSRRLIPGQIIANYGYTF,TGTGCCAGCAGCCGACGTCTTATTCCGGGACAGATTATCGCTAACTATGGCTACACCTTC
TRBV3-1/TRBV3-2,.,17,TRBJ2-2,.,CASSFPSAGTNTGELFF,TGTGCCAGCAGCTTCCCCTCGGCGGGTACGAACACCGGGGAGCTGTTTTTT
TRBV6-5,.,13,TRBJ1-2,.,CASWETRNYGYTF,TGTGCCAGCTGGGAGACACGAAACTATGGCTACACCTTC
TRBV6-1,.,13,TRBJ1-2,.,CASSEDSLYGYTF,TGTGCCAGCAGTGAGGACAGTCTCTATGGCTACACCTTC
TRBV10-3,.,17,TRBJ1-2,TRBD1,CAISERSQTGNYYGYTF,TGTGCCATCAGTGAAAGGTCCCAGACAGGGAATTACTATGGCTACACCTTC
TRBV10-3,.,14,TRBJ2-5,.,CAITDPGNQETQYF,TGTGCCATCACGGATCCAGGGAATCAAGAGACCCAGTACTTC
TRBV27,.,13,TRBJ2-7,TRBD1,CASNRQGVAEQYF,TGTGCCAGCAACCGACAGGGAGTAGCCGAGCAGTACTTC
TRBV7-2,.,13,TRBJ1-2,.,CASSSSGAYGYTF,TGTGCCAGCAGCTCCTCCGGGGCCTATGGCTACACCTTC
TRBV5-6,.,16,TRBJ1-5,.,CASSLIGRDLNQPQHF,TGTGCCAGCAGCTTGATCGGCAGGGATCTAAATCAGCCCCAGCATTTT
TRBV7-8,.,14,TRBJ2-5,.,CASSDRLGQETQYF,TGTGCCAGCAGCGATCGACTAGGACAAGAGACCCAGTACTTC
TRBV6-1,.,17,TRBJ1-2,.,CASSEGARAGANYGYTF,TGTGCCAGCAGTGAAGGGGCCCGGGCAGGGGCTAACTATGGCTACACCTTC
TRBV11-2,.,11,TRBJ2-7,.,CASSRSYEQYF,TGTGCCAGCAGCCGAAGTTACGAGCAGTACTTC
TRBV7-3,.,16,TRBJ2-3,.,CASSPQGGGRTDTQYF,TGTGCCAGCAGCCCGCAGGGGGGGGGTCGCACAGATACGCAGTATTTT
TRBV15,.,14,TRBJ1-3,.,CATSSPAAGNTIYF,TGTGCCACCAGCAGTCCCGCGGCTGGAAACACCATATATTTT
TRBV28,.,10,TRBJ1-1,TRBD1,CASRDRVAFF,TGTGCCAGCAGGGACAGGGTGGCTTTCTTT
TRBV5-5,.,15,TRBJ1-4,.,CASSLQIATNEKLFF,TGTGCCAGCAGCTTGCAGATTGCAACTAATGAAAAACTGTTTTTT
TRBV19,.,12,TRBJ1-5,.,CASQGFNQPQHF,TGTGCCAGCCAGGGTTTCAATCAGCCCCAGCATTTT
TRBV4-2,.,16,TRBJ2-2,TRBD2,CASSRGGLAGTGELFF,TGTGCCAGCAGCCGAGGCGGACTAGCTGGGACCGGGGAGCTGTTTTTT
TRBV2,.,12,TRBJ1-5,.,CASSTDSQPQHF,TGTGCCAGCAGTACCGACAGTCAGCCCCAGCATTTT
TRBV7-2,.,16,TRBJ1-6,TRBD1,CASSFGDRVVNSPLHF,TGTGCCAGCAGCTTTGGGGACAGGGTGGTGAATTCACCCCTCCACTTT
TRBV7-9,many,14,TRBJ2-7,.,CASSLNDGRYEQYF,TGTGCCAGCAGCTTAAACGATGGTCGGTACGAGCAGTACTTC
TRBV6-5,.,16,TRBJ1-1,TRBD1,CASSSGQGNMNTEAFF,TGTGCCAGCAGTTCGGGACAGGGCAATATGAACACTGAAGCTTTCTTT
TRBV11-3,.,17,TRBJ2-3,TRBD2,CASSLLRAGGITDTQYF,TGTGCCAGCAGCTTACTTAGAGCGGGAGGGATCACAGATACGCAGTATTTT
TRBV28,few,16,TRBJ2-1,TRBD2,CASSLWGGSSFDEQFF,TGTGCCAGCAGTTTATGGGGCGGGAGCTCCTTCGATGAGCAGTTCTTC
TRBV10-2,.,13,TRBJ1-5,.,CASKRDNNQPQHF,TGCGCCAGCAAACGGGACAACAATCAGCCCCAGCATTTT
TRBV28,.,18,TRBJ1-2,TRBD1,CASSPPGQGTIRDYGYTF,TGTGCCAGCAGCCCACCGGGACAGGGGACGATAAGGGACTATGGCTACACCTTC
TRBV3-1/TRBV3-2,.,13,TRBJ2-4,.,CASSQIGTTSQYF,TGTGCCAGCAGCCAAATTGGGACAACCTCGCAGTACTTC
TRBV15,.,16,TRBJ1-3,TRBD1,CATSRETGYNGNTIYF,TGTGCCACCAGCAGAGAGACAGGGTACAATGGAAACACCATATATTTT
TRBV6-2/TRBV6-3,.,16,TRBJ1-5,.,CASSYSTLWVAQPQHF,TGTGCCAGCAGTTACTCTACGCTCTGGGTTGCTCAGCCCCAGCATTTT
TRBV2,.,15,TRBJ2-3,TRBD2,CASSEASGGGDTQYF,TGTGCCAGCAGTGAAGCTAGCGGGGGGGGAGATACGCAGTATTTT
TRBV6-4,.,15,TRBJ2-7,TRBD1,CASSQTSTGVYEQYF,TGTGCCAGCAGCCAGACTTCAACAGGGGTCTACGAGCAGTACTTC
TRBV10-1,.,15,TRBJ1-2,.,CASSETPDSPYGYTF,TGCGCCAGCAGCGAAACCCCGGACAGCCCTTATGGCTACACCTTC
TRBV28,.,13,TRBJ1-2,.,CASRIGIGQGYTF,TGTGCCAGCAGAATTGGGATCGGTCAGGGCTACACCTTC
TRBV10-3,.,16,TRBJ2-7,TRBD2,CAISEGPAGGPHEQYF,TGTGCCATCAGTGAAGGCCCAGCGGGGGGGCCACACGAGCAGTACTTC
TRBV3-1/TRBV3-2,.,17,TRBJ1-6,.,CASRGLGQGSYNSPLHF,TGTGCCAGCAGAGGTTTGGGGCAGGGCTCCTATAATTCACCCCTCCACTTT
TRBV4-1,.,14,TRBJ1-2,.,CASSQPTGIEGYTF,TGCGCCAGCAGCCAACCGACAGGCATCGAGGGCTACACCTTC
TRBV30,.,13,TRBJ1-6,TRBD1,CAWSGQGDSPLHF,TGTGCCTGGTCGGGACAGGGAGATTCACCCCTCCACTTT
TRBV28,.,12,TRBJ2-7,.,CASSLGSYEQYF,TGTGCCAGCAGTTTGGGCAGCTACGAGCAGTACTTC
TRBV12-3/TRBV12-4,.,12,TRBJ2-7,TRBD1,CASSLERTGLYF,TGTGCCAGCAGTTTAGAGAGGACAGGTTTGTACTTC
TRBV30,.,14,TRBJ1-2,.,CAWSDSYDNYGYTF,TGTGCCTGGAGCGACAGTTACGATAACTATGGCTACACCTTC
TRBV19,.,15,TRBJ2-7,TRBD1,CASSIEGTGTYEQYF,TGTGCCAGTAGTATAGAGGGGACAGGTACCTACGAGCAGTACTTC
TRBV28,once,18,TRBJ1-3,.,CASKDWGAGSSLGNTIYF,TGTGCCAGCAAGGACTGGGGCGCAGGCTCATCGCTTGGAAACACCATATATTTT
TRBV5-1,.,15,TRBJ2-2,.,CASSLGDLNTGELFF,TGCGCCAGCAGCTTGGGGGACCTGAACACCGGGGAGCTGTTTTTT
TRBV18,.,16,TRBJ1-6,TRBD1,CASSPIPQGLSSPLHF,TGTGCCAGCTCCCCCATTCCACAGGGGTTGAGTTCACCCCTCCACTTT
TRBV11-2,.,12,TRBJ1-2,.,CASSSQVGGYTF,TGTGCCAGCAGCTCACAAGTGGGCGGCTACACCTTC
TRBV6-1,.,15,TRBJ1-6,.,CASSEYSLYNSPLHF,TGTGCCAGCAGTGAATACAGCCTCTATAATTCACCCCTCCACTTT
TRBV4-1,.,17,TRBJ1-3,.,CASSLRGGETSGNTIYF,TGCGCCAGCAGCCTGAGGGGGGGTGAAACCTCTGGAAACACCATATATTTT
TRBV6-5,.,15,TRBJ1-6,TRBD1,CASGKTGDSGSPLHF,TGTGCCAGCGGTAAAACAGGGGATTCTGGTTCACCCCTCCACTTT